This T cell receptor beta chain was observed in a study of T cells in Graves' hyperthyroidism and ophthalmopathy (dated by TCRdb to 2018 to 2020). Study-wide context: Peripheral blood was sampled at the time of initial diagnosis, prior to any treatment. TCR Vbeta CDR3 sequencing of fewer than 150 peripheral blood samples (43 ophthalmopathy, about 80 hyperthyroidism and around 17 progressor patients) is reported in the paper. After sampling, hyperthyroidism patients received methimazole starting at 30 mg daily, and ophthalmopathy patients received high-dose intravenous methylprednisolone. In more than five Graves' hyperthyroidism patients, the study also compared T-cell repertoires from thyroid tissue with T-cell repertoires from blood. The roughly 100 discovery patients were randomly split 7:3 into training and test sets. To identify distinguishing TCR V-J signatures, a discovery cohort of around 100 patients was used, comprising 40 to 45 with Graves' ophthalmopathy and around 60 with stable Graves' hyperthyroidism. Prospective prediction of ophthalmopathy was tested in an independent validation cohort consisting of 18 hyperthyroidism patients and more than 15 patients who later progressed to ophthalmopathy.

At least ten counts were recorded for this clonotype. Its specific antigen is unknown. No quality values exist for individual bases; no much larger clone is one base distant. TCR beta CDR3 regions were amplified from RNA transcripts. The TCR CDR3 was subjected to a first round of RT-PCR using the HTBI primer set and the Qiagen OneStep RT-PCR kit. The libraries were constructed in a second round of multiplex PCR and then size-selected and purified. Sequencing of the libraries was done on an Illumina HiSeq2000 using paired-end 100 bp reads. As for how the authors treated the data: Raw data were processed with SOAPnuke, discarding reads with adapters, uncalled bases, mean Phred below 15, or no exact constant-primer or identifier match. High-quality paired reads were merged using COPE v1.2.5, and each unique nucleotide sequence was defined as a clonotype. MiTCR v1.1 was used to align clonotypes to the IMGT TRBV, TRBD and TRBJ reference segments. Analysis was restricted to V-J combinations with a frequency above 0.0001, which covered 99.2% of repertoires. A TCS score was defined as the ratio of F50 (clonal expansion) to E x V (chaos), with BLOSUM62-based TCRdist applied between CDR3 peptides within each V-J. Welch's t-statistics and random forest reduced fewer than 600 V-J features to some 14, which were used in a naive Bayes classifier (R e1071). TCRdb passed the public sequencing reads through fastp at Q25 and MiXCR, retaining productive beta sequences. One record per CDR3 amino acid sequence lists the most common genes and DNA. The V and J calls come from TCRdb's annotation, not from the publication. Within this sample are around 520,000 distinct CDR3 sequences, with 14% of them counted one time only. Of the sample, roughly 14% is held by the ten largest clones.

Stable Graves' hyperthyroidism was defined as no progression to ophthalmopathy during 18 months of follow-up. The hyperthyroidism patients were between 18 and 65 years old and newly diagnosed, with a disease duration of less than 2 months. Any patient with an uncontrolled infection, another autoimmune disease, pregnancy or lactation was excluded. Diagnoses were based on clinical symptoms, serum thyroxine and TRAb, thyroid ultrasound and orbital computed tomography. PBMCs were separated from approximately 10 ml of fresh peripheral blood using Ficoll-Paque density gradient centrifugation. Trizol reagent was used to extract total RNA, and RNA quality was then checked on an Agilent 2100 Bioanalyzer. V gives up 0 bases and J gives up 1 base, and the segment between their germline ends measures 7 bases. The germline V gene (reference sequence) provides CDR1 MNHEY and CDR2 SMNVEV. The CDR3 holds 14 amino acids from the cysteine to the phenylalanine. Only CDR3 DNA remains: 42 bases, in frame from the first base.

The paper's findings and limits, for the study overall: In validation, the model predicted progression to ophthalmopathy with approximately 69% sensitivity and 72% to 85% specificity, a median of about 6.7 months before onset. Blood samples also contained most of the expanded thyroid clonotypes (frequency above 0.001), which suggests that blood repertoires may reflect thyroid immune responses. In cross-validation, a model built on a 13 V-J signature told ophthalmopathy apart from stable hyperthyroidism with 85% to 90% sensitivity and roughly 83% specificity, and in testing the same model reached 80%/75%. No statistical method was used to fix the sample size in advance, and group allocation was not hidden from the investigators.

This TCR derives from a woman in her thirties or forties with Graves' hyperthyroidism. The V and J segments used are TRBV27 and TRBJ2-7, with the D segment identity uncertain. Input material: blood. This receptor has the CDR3 CASSLSQVSYEQYF. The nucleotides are TGTGCCAGCAGTTTATCCCAGGTTTCCTACGAGCAGTACTTC.